Listed here are 27 T cell receptor beta chains from one sample, sequenced in a study of T cells after posttransplantation cyclophosphamide. Assay: immunoSEQ multiplex PCR; the TCRdb copy retains only in-frame clones and omits some. The data contain some 17,000 clones, about three quarters of them singletons. Busulfan-fludarabine conditioning, marrow transplant, and cyclophosphamide on days +3 and +4 were administered. This sample comprised CD8+ T cells sorted from PBMCs, obtained roughly 2,000 days after a stem cell transplant with posttransplant cyclophosphamide. The source is a female patient between 35 and 55 years old who received an allogeneic stem cell transplant from a related donor, was CMV-positive, and had no GVHD. Some T cells here may be from the graft donor.

The chain combines TRBV10-3 with TRBJ1-1; D unresolved. V lost 3 bases and J 7 bases, leaving 12 bases between the germline ends. Per germline, CDR1 ENHRY and CDR2 SYGVKD. The CDR3 runs 13 residues. The CDR3 protein is CAISDWGALEAFF. CDR3 bases: TGTGCCATCAGTGATTGGGGAGCCCTTGAAGCTTTCTTT.

The count of this clone is one. V and J are TRBV6-5 and TRBJ2-1; tentatively, D is TRBD1 (6 bases). Per the germline V gene, CDR1 is MNHEY and CDR2 is SVGAGI. V shed 5 bases and J shed 7 bases, with 15 bases lying between them. This CDR3 is 14 amino acids long. CDR3 sequence: CASSTHRVGNEQFF. The CDR3 coding sequence is TGTGCCAGCAGTACCCACAGGGTTGGGAATGAGCAGTTCTTC.

This rearrangement joins TRBV10-3 to TRBJ2-7; TRBD1 aligns across 11 bases. Per germline, CDR1 ENHRY and CDR2 SYGVKD. The CDR3 covers 16 residues. V lost 0 bases to trimming and J lost 3 bases; unmatched junction nucleotides: 4. The DNA of the CDR3 is TGTGCCATCAGTGAGTCGAGAGGGACAGGGGGCTACGAGCAGTACTTC. Translated: CAISESRGTGGYEQYF.

The chain uses TRBV19 and TRBJ1-2; D gene ambiguous. V dropped 2 bases and J dropped 4 bases, with 14 bases sitting between them. Germline loops: CDR1 LNHDA, CDR2 SQIVND (reference sequence). The CDR3 contains 15 residues. CDR3 coding DNA: TGTGCCAGTAGTATAATATCCGGGGAGCGCTATGGCTACACCTTC. It is translated as CASSIISGERYGYTF.

The chain carries TRBV7-9 and TRBJ1-2; D may be TRBD1 (6 bases). V was cut by 1 base and J by 5 bases, with 14 bases left in between. Germline-derived CDR1 and CDR2 are SEHNR and FQNEAQ (reference sequence). The CDR3 consists of 15 residues. The CDR3 sequence: CASSLDGAGEYGYTF. The CDR3 nucleotides read TGTGCCAGCAGCTTAGATGGGGCAGGGGAATATGGCTACACCTTC.

The V gene is TRBV4-3, the J gene TRBJ2-3, with a possible D match to TRBD1 (6 bases). The germline V gene encodes CDR1 LGHNA and CDR2 YSLEER. The V end lost 4 bases, the J end lost 2 bases, and 10 bases lay between the germline ends. The CDR3 is made up of 14 amino acids. The CDR3 nucleotides are TGCGCCAGCAGCCGGAGACAGGCCACAGATACGCAGTATTTT. Protein: CASSRRQATDTQYF.

The chain is built from TRBV11-3 and TRBJ1-1; 9 nucleotides match TRBD1. CDR3 length: 14 residues. The trim removed 6 bases at V and 5 bases at J, leaving 7 bases unmatched. Germline V gives CDR1 SGHNT, CDR2 YENEEA. Here the CDR3 DNA reads TGTGCCAGCAGTCCCCGGACAGGGGCAACTGAAGCTTTCTTT. This encodes CASSPRTGATEAFF.

The chain links TRBV11-2 to TRBJ2-7, with TRBD1 as a possible D gene (6 bases). The germline gives CDR1 SGHAT, CDR2 FQNNGV. The germline V and J ends were trimmed by 3 bases and 6 bases, with 18 bases remaining between them. The CDR3 length is 15 residues. CDR3 residues: CASSFGSGQSSEQYF. CDR3 sequence (DNA): TGTGCCAGCAGCTTTGGATCGGGACAATCGAGCGAGCAGTACTTC.

The chain employs TRBV5-6 and TRBJ1-1, with 7 bases lining up with TRBD1. The germline gives CDR1 SGHDT, CDR2 YYEEEE. With 7 bases clipped from V and 1 base from J, the junction kept 10 bases outside the gene matches. The CDR3 contains 15 residues. CDR3 loop: CASSATGLGNTEAFF. The CDR3 DNA is TGTGCCAGCTCCGCGACAGGGCTAGGGAACACTGAAGCTTTCTTT. Full variable domain (outside the CDR3, taken from reference TRBV5-6 and TRBJ1-1): DAGVTQSPTHLIKTRGQQVTLRCSPKSGHDTVSWYQQALGQGPQFIFQYYEEEERQRGNFPDRFSGHQFPNYSSELNVNALLLGDSALYLCASSATGLGNTEAFFGQGTRLTVV.

J is TRBJ2-2 and V is TRBV5-4; 10 nucleotides agree with TRBD2. This CDR3 comprises 15 residues. CDR1 is SGHNT and CDR2 is YYREEE in the germline V gene (reference sequence). V lost 2 bases, J lost 6 bases, and 4 bases stayed unmatched. The CDR3 sequence is CASSFSGGPSGELFF. For the CDR3, the DNA is TGTGCCAGCAGCTTTAGCGGGGGGCCGTCCGGGGAGCTGTTTTTT. Full variable domain (rest looked up from reference TRBV5-4 and TRBJ2-2): ETGVTQSPTHLIKTRGQQVTLRCSSQSGHNTVSWYQQALGQGPQFIFQYYREEENGRGNFPPRFSGLQFPNYSSELNVNALELDDSALYLCASSFSGGPSGELFFGEGSRLTVL.

The V gene is TRBV7-9, the J gene TRBJ2-1, with a tentative D call TRBD1 (6 bases). Germline loops: CDR1 SEHNR, CDR2 FQNEAQ (reference sequence). The CDR3 totals 12 residues. The V end was cut by 5 bases, the J end by 9 bases, with 11 bases between. The CDR3 sequence is CASSAQGPEQFF. The CDR3 nucleotides read TGTGCCAGCAGCGCACAGGGACCTGAGCAGTTCTTC.

The rearrangement joins TRBV7-9 to TRBJ2-7, with D hard to call. The germline V gene encodes CDR1 SEHNR and CDR2 FQNEAQ (reference sequence). The V gene lost 7 bases and the J gene lost 2 bases, with 15 bases spanning the gap. The CDR3 runs 14 residues. In nucleotides, the CDR3 is TGTGCCAGCACCCGAGGAGTCTCCACCTACGAGCAGTACTTC. Amino acids: CASTRGVSTYEQYF.

The chain links TRBV6-6 to TRBJ2-7; D perhaps matches TRBD1 (6 bases). V was trimmed by 2 bases and J by 5 bases, leaving 13 bases between them. Looked up from germline, CDR1 is MNHNY and CDR2 is SVGAGI (reference sequence). The CDR3 has 14 residues. CDR3 residues: CASSYAQGADEQYF. For the CDR3, the DNA is TGTGCCAGCAGTTACGCACAGGGTGCCGACGAGCAGTACTTC.

This chain uses TRBV5-1 with TRBJ2-5; no clear D gene. Germline CDR1 SGHRS, CDR2 YFSETQ. This CDR3 contains 12 residues. Trimming removed 4 bases from V and 0 bases from J, with 4 bases in between. The CDR3 protein is CASSTDQETQYF. As DNA, the CDR3 is TGCGCCAGCAGCACGGACCAAGAGACCCAGTACTTC.

This clone has just a few counts. The chain has TRBV4-1 and TRBJ2-2; D possibly corresponds to TRBD1 (5 bases). Between the trimmed V and J ends, which lost 0 bases and 0 bases, there was a span of 8 bases. Germline loops: CDR1 MGHRA, CDR2 YSYEKL. This CDR3 region has 16 residues. The CDR3 DNA reads TGCGCCAGCAGCCAAGACGGACACCCGAACACCGGGGAGCTGTTTTTT. Protein product: CASSQDGHPNTGELFF.

In this sample, this clone turned up a few times. This rearrangement joins TRBV7-9 to TRBJ2-7, with no clear D. CDR1 SEHNR and CDR2 FQNEAQ come from the germline V gene (reference sequence). The germline V and J ends were trimmed by 5 bases and 6 bases, with 14 bases remaining between them. The CDR3 loop spans 13 amino acids. For the CDR3, the DNA is TGTGCCAGCAGCGACGGTCTAGTTGGCGAGCAGTACTTC. This gives the protein CASSDGLVGEQYF. Based on the CDR3 plus reference TRBV7-9 and TRBJ2-7, the full variable domain is DTGVSQNPRHKITKRGQNVTFRCDPISEHNRLYWYRQTLGQGPEFLTYFQNEAQLEKSRLLSDRFSAERPKGSFSTLEIQRTEQGDSAMYLCASSDGLVGEQYFGPGTRLTVT.

The chain employs TRBV15 and TRBJ1-1, with unresolved D. The CDR3 is 12 residues long. V lost 0 bases to trimming and J lost 6 bases, with 5 bases between them. CDR1 is LNHNV, CDR2 YYDKDF, per germline (reference sequence). Here the CDR3 reads CATSRERAEAFF. The CDR3 bases are TGTGCCACCAGCAGAGAGAGGGCTGAAGCTTTCTTT.

The chain employs TRBV5-1 and TRBJ2-7; 7 bases are a match to TRBD1. This CDR3 contains 15 residues. J lost 3 bases, V lost 0 bases, and 6 bases had no gene match. Germline V gene data show CDR1 as SGHRS and CDR2 as YFSETQ. CDR3 DNA: TGCGCCAGCAGCTTGGGGTGGGACAGCTACTACGAGCAGTACTTC. Amino acid sequence: CASSLGWDSYYEQYF.

The rearrangement links TRBV19 to TRBJ2-7, with TRBD1 matching over 7 bases. The germline V gene encodes CDR1 LNHDA and CDR2 SQIVND (reference sequence). V trimming: 5 bases; J trimming: 0 bases; junction bases outside the gene matches: 4. The CDR3 has 14 amino acids. The DNA of the CDR3 is TGTGCCAGTAGTGACGGGACAGTCTCCTACGAGCAGTACTTC. Protein product: CASSDGTVSYEQYF.

The chain has TRBV14 and TRBJ2-7; D is possibly TRBD2 (7 bases). CDR3 size: 12 residues. With 8 bases removed from V and 6 bases from J, the gap between germline ends came to 14 bases. Germline CDR1 and CDR2: SGHDN and FVKESK. CDR3 bases: TGTGCCAGCGGAGGGGGGGCACCCGAGCAGTACTTC. Encoded protein: CASGGGAPEQYF.

The genes are TRBV19 and TRBJ1-4; D is undetermined. Germline V CDR1 and CDR2: LNHDA, SQIVND (reference sequence). V lost 4 bases to trimming and J lost 4 bases, with 7 bases between them. CDR3 length equals 13 residues. CDR3: CASSSRINEKLFF. The CDR3 DNA reads TGTGCCAGTAGTAGCAGGATTAATGAAAAACTGTTTTTT. Looking up the rest from reference TRBV19 and TRBJ1-4 gives the full variable domain: DGGITQSPKYLFRKEGQNVTLSCEQNLNHDAMYWYRQDPGQGLRLIYYSQIVNDFQKGDIAEGYSVSREKKESFPLTVTSAQKNPTAFYLCASSSRINEKLFFGSGTQLSVL.

The chain uses TRBV28 and TRBJ2-7; the D is unclear. Deletions cut 2 bases from V and 0 bases from J, with 8 bases between. The CDR3 covers 14 residues. Germline CDR1 MDHEN, CDR2 SYDVKM. CDR3 sequence reads: CASSLPVSSYEQYF. The CDR3 coding sequence is TGTGCCAGCAGTTTACCCGTCAGCTCCTACGAGCAGTACTTC.

This clone was seen only a few times. The J gene is TRBJ2-7, the V gene TRBV7-9, with 9 bases aligning to TRBD2. Germline lookup yields CDR1 SEHNR and CDR2 FQNEAQ (reference sequence). The V and J ends lost 5 bases and 3 bases, in that order; junction bases with no gene match: 8. This CDR3 contains 15 residues. In nucleotides, the CDR3 is TGTGCCAGCAGCCCCCCGTCGACTAGCGGCTACGAGCAGTACTTC. This sequence encodes CASSPPSTSGYEQYF.

The V and J genes are TRBV6-5 and TRBJ1-4, with TRBD1 as a possible D gene (5 bases). The CDR3 sequence is 15 residues long. Germline V gene lookup returns CDR1 MNHEY and CDR2 SVGAGI. The germline V and J ends were trimmed by 5 bases and 8 bases, with 18 bases remaining between them. CDR3 sequence (DNA): TGTGCCAGCAGTACCGACAGTCCTAGAGGCGAAAAACTGTTTTTT. Translated, it gives CASSTDSPRGEKLFF.

The V and J genes are TRBV19 and TRBJ2-1; a possible D gene is TRBD2 (6 bases). The V gene's germline CDR1 is LNHDA and CDR2 SQIVND (reference sequence). The CDR3 sequence is 13 residues long. Trimming removed 8 bases from V and 2 bases from J, with 10 bases in between. The CDR3 protein is CASAGRTYNEQFF. CDR3 DNA: TGTGCCAGTGCAGGGAGGACCTACAATGAGCAGTTCTTC.

The chain recombines TRBV5-6 with TRBJ2-1, with TRBD1 matching 8 bases. CDR1 SGHDT and CDR2 YYEEEE come from the germline V gene. V was pared by 6 bases and J by 1 base, with 15 bases of the junction left unmatched. The CDR3 has 18 residues. In DNA, the CDR3 is TGTGCCAGCACCCCGCTTGGGACAGGATTATGGTCCTACAATGAGCAGTTCTTC. Protein sequence: CASTPLGTGLWSYNEQFF.

J is TRBJ2-7 and V is TRBV11-2, with 8 bases aligning to TRBD1. This CDR3 region has 14 residues. J was trimmed by 2 bases and V by 3 bases; bases with no gene match: 3. CDR1 and CDR2 (germline): SGHAT, FQNNGV. The DNA for the CDR3 is TGTGCCAGCAGCTTTGGGACAGGAGCCTACGAGCAGTACTTC. It encodes CASSFGTGAYEQYF.